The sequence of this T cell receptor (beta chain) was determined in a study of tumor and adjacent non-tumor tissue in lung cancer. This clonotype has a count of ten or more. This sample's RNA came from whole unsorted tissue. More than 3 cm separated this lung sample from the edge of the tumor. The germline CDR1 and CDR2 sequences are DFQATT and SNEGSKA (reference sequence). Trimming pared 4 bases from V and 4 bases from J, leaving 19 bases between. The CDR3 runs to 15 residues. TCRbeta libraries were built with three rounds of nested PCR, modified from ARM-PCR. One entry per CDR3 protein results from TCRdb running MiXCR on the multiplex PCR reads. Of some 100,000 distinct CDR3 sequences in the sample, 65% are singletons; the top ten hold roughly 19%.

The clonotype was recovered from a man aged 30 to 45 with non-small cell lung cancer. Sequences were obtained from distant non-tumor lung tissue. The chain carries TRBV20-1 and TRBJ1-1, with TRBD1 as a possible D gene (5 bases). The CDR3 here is CSANTFEGLGTEAFF. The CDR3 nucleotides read TGCAGTGCTAACACCTTCGAGGGGCTTGGCACTGAAGCTTTCTTT.